This section outlines one T cell receptor (beta chain) sequence together with its context. The data belong to a study of blood T cell repertoires in COVID-19. The table came from immunoSEQ multiplex PCR; TCRdb's copy has only in-frame clones and leaves some out. The sample holds approximately 210,000 clones; 70% to 90% are singletons and the top ten take roughly 14%. Trimming took off 2 bases at V and 0 bases at J, with 11 bases between the two ends. The CDR3 length is 17 residues. Germline loops: CDR1 LGHDT, CDR2 YNNKEL (reference sequence). The TCR was taken from a woman in her forties or fifties with acute COVID-19. The sequencing input was PBMCs or T cells enriched from blood (not recorded which). This chain links TRBV3-1 (or the pseudogene TRBV3-2) with TRBJ2-6; tentatively, D is TRBD1 (5 bases). In nucleotides, the CDR3 is TGTGCCAGCAGCCAACCCACAGGTATCTCTGGGGCCAACGTCCTGACTTTC. This gives the protein CASSQPTGISGANVLTF.